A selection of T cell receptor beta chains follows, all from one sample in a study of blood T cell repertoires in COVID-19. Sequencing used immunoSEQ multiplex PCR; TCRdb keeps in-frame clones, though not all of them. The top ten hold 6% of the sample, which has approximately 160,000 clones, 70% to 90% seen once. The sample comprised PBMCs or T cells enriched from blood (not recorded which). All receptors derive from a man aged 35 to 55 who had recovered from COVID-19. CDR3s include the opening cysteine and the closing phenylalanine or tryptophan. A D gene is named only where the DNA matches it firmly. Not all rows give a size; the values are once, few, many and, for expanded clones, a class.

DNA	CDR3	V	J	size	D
TGTGCCAGCAGTGAATACGGCAGGTCTGATGGCTACACCTTC	CASSEYGRSDGYTF	TRBV25-1	TRBJ1-2	.	.
TGTGCCAGCAGCTTTAACAGGGGGACTGGCTACACCTTC	CASSFNRGTGYTF	TRBV6-2/TRBV6-3	TRBJ1-2	.	TRBD1
TGTGCCAGCAGCGTTGACAGAATTGAGTCCGGCTACACCTTC	CASSVDRIESGYTF	TRBV6-5	TRBJ1-2	.	.
TGTGCCAGCAGCCTATTAGCGGGGGAAGTGCCGGATTTT	CASSLLAGEVPDF	TRBV7-9	TRBJ2-3	once	TRBD2
TGTGCCAGCAGCCCCGACAGGGACTATGGCTACACCTTC	CASSPDRDYGYTF	TRBV6-5	TRBJ1-2	.	TRBD1
TGTGCCACCAGCAGAACCGGGACAGAAGAGACCCAGTACTTC	CATSRTGTEETQYF	TRBV15	TRBJ2-5	few	TRBD1
TGCGCCAGCAGCCCCCGGGACACCCGGCCCTACGAGCAGTACTTC	CASSPRDTRPYEQYF	TRBV4-1	TRBJ2-7	.	.
TGTGCCAGCAGCTTGGAAGGGGGATACAATGAGCAGTTCTTC	CASSLEGGYNEQFF	TRBV7-7	TRBJ2-1	.	.
TGTGCCAGCAGCTCTCTAGCTGGCTCTGGAAACACCATATATTTT	CASSSLAGSGNTIYF	TRBV13	TRBJ1-3	.	.
TGTGCCAGCAGCGTACCCTCACGCAAGACTAGCGCGAGCACAGATACGCAGTATTTT	CASSVPSRKTSASTDTQYF	TRBV9	TRBJ2-3	.	TRBD2
TGTGCCAGCAGCCACTCTCCCGGGACAGGGGAGAATGAGCAGTTCTTC	CASSHSPGTGENEQFF	TRBV7-7	TRBJ2-1	.	TRBD1
TGTGCCAGCAGCCCTGCGGGACAGGCGGTCGGGGAGCTGTTTTTT	CASSPAGQAVGELFF	TRBV5-8	TRBJ2-2	.	TRBD1
TGCGCCAGCAGCCCTCTGACTAGCGGGGGGGCAAGGAATGAGCAGTTCTTC	CASSPLTSGGARNEQFF	TRBV5-1	TRBJ2-1	once	TRBD2
TGTGCCAGCAGCCAGGGCCCGGCCAGGGGGCAAGAGACCCAGTACTTC	CASSQGPARGQETQYF	TRBV3-1/TRBV3-2	TRBJ2-5	.	TRBD1
TGTGCCAGCACCCCCTCGGAGGGGTGGAACACTGAAGCTTTCTTT	CASTPSEGWNTEAFF	TRBV6-5	TRBJ1-1	.	.
TGTGCCAGTAAAGGGACTAGTCGATCTGGAAACACCATATATTTT	CASKGTSRSGNTIYF	TRBV19	TRBJ1-3	.	.
TGTGCCAGCAGCGCCCAATTCAGGGGCGGGTCACCCCTCCACTTT	CASSAQFRGGSPLHF	TRBV7-8	TRBJ1-6	few	.
TGTGCCACTCAACGGGGGGGTAGCACAGATACGCAGTATTTT	CATQRGGSTDTQYF	TRBV10-3	TRBJ2-3	.	TRBD2
TGCGCCAGCAGCTTGAATCTAGCGGGGGGGCATAGAGATACGCAGTATTTT	CASSLNLAGGHRDTQYF	TRBV5-1	TRBJ2-3	once	TRBD2
TGTGCCAGCAGGGATAACAGGGACGAACCACCCCTCCACTTT	CASRDNRDEPPLHF	TRBV2	TRBJ1-6	.	.
TGTGCCAGCAGCCCCAAGGACAGGAGCCACGAGCAGTACTTC	CASSPKDRSHEQYF	TRBV9	TRBJ2-7	.	TRBD1
TGTGCCAGCAGTCGGCGACAGGGCCAGAACACTGAAGCTTTCTTT	CASSRRQGQNTEAFF	TRBV7-9	TRBJ1-1	few	TRBD1
TGTGCCAGCAGTTCAGGGACAGGGGGTATTACCGGGGAGCTGTTTTTT	CASSSGTGGITGELFF	TRBV28	TRBJ2-2	.	TRBD1
TGTGCCAGCAGTGAATTTCACGGGACAGGGAGCACAGATACGCAGTATTTT	CASSEFHGTGSTDTQYF	TRBV6-1	TRBJ2-3	.	TRBD1
TGTGCCAGCAGTTACTTAGCGAACACTGAAGCTTTCTTT	CASSYLANTEAFF	TRBV6-5	TRBJ1-1	.	.
TGCGCCAGCAGCTTCCCGAGTGCAGGGATGGGGGAGCTGTTTTTT	CASSFPSAGMGELFF	TRBV5-1	TRBJ2-2	few	.
TGCAGTGCTAGAGACGACAGGGGGCGGTTCTTT	CSARDDRGRFF	TRBV20-1	TRBJ1-1	.	TRBD1
TGTGCCAGCAGCCAAGATCCCGGGGGAGGGTCGGACTATGGCTACACCTTC	CASSQDPGGGSDYGYTF	TRBV3-1/TRBV3-2	TRBJ1-2	.	.
TGTGCCAGCAGCCCGCGGGGCGGAGGGTGGGACACAGATACGCAGTATTTT	CASSPRGGGWDTDTQYF	TRBV9	TRBJ2-3	.	.
TGTGCCAGCAGTGATCGCGGGCTCGGCACAGATACGCAGTATTTT	CASSDRGLGTDTQYF	TRBV6-4	TRBJ2-3	.	.
TGTGCCAGCAACCCGGGATCAGGGGTCTACACCATATATTTT	CASNPGSGVYTIYF	TRBV9	TRBJ1-3	.	.
TGCGCCAGCAGCCCCGAAGCGGGGATCCGCGAAAAACTGTTTTTT	CASSPEAGIREKLFF	TRBV5-1	TRBJ1-4	few	.
TGTGCCAGCAGCCGGGACAGTGAATCCGGCTACACCTTC	CASSRDSESGYTF	TRBV6-5	TRBJ1-2	.	TRBD1
TGTGCCAGCAGCCCCCCACGGGGGACCTTCGCAGGAAACACCATATATTTT	CASSPPRGTFAGNTIYF	TRBV4-2	TRBJ1-3	.	.
TGCGCCAGCAGCTTGGGACAGGGTGGCACAGATACGCAGTATTTT	CASSLGQGGTDTQYF	TRBV5-1	TRBJ2-3	once	TRBD1
TGTGCCTGCCACCGGGACTTCCGAGTGCTGGAGCAGTTCTTC	CACHRDFRVLEQFF	TRBV30	TRBJ2-1	.	.
TGTGCCAGCAGTTCCTCGGGGTACGAGCAGTACTTC	CASSSSGYEQYF	TRBV14	TRBJ2-7	.	.
TGCGCCAGCAGCCTGGGACAGATCAATCAGCCCCAGCATTTT	CASSLGQINQPQHF	TRBV5-1	TRBJ1-5	once	TRBD1
TGTGCCAGCAGCCCAGCTGGACAGGGTAACACTGAAGCTTTCTTT	CASSPAGQGNTEAFF	TRBV7-9	TRBJ1-1	.	TRBD1
TGCGCCAGCAGCTTTCAGGGGCTAACTGAAGCTTTCTTT	CASSFQGLTEAFF	TRBV5-1	TRBJ1-1	.	.
TGTGCCAGCAGCTTATACACAGATACGCAGTATTTT	CASSLYTDTQYF	TRBV5-4	TRBJ2-3	.	.
TGTGCCAGTAGTATGGTGGCGGCGAACTATGGCTACACCTTC	CASSMVAANYGYTF	TRBV19	TRBJ1-2	.	.
TGTGCCAGCTCACCAGAGGGGGTGGGTCGGACCTATGGCTACACCTTC	CASSPEGVGRTYGYTF	TRBV18	TRBJ1-2	.	.
TGTGCCAGCAGCTTAACGGGGGAAGATACGCAGTATTTT	CASSLTGEDTQYF	TRBV7-9	TRBJ2-3	.	.
TGTGCCAGCAGCTTAGGTACAGGGGCTGAGGATGAAAAACTGTTTTTT	CASSLGTGAEDEKLFF	TRBV5-8	TRBJ1-4	few	TRBD1
TGCGCCAGCAGCTTGGTGTCTAGCGGGGGGGCCTACGAGCAGTACTTC	CASSLVSSGGAYEQYF	TRBV5-1	TRBJ2-7	.	TRBD2
TGCAGCGTTCGGGGGGCCTCGAACACTGAAGCTTTCTTT	CSVRGASNTEAFF	TRBV29-1	TRBJ1-1	.	.
TGTGCCACCAGTGATTTCGGGGGGGGCCGAGGCGGGGAGCTGTTTTTT	CATSDFGGGRGGELFF	TRBV24-1	TRBJ2-2	.	TRBD2
TGTGCCTGGAATAACAGGGGCGGACAGCCCCAGCATTTT	CAWNNRGGQPQHF	TRBV30	TRBJ1-5	.	TRBD1
TGTGCCAGCAGCCCTAGCGGGGAGGTCTCAGATACGCAGTATTTT	CASSPSGEVSDTQYF	TRBV13	TRBJ2-3	.	TRBD2
TGTGCCAGCAGCCTCCGGTTTAGCGGGGGACAAGAGACCCAGTACTTC	CASSLRFSGGQETQYF	TRBV11-2	TRBJ2-5	.	TRBD2
TGTGCCAGCAGTTACGCCACCAGGGGATTGGGGTCACCCCTCCACTTT	CASSYATRGLGSPLHF	TRBV6-5	TRBJ1-6	many	.
TGTGCCAGCAGTCCGGAGGTCTCCTACGAGCAGTACTTC	CASSPEVSYEQYF	TRBV7-9	TRBJ2-7	.	.